This entry describes one T cell receptor beta chain. These data originate in a study of blood T cell repertoires in COVID-19. About the research overall: Acute and convalescent COVID-19 samples came from the United States, Italy and Spain.

Under the authors' procedure: Scientists estimated how many nucleated cells there were by amplifying reference gene primers. Data came from immunoSEQ multiplex PCR; TCRdb stores just in-frame clones and leaves some out. D and trimming come from the DNA, and the V and J calls and clone size come from that table. The table lists about 27,000 clones, roughly 84% of them singletons. The TCR originated in a man between 65 and 79 years old with active COVID-19. Material for sequencing was peripheral blood.

For the CDR3, the DNA is TGCGCCAGCCGCCACGGGGGATTTGGGGTGAACACTGAAGCTTTCTTT. It specifies CASRHGGFGVNTEAFF. The rearrangement joins TRBV5-1 to TRBJ1-1, with D perhaps TRBD1 (5 bases). The germline CDR1 and CDR2 sequences are SGHRS and YFSETQ. Deletions cut 7 bases from V and 0 bases from J, with 19 bases between. The CDR3 runs to 16 residues.